Following are 24 T cell receptor beta chains from one sample sequenced in a study of T cell repertoires in cytomegalovirus infection. Antigens for these TCRs are unknown. One entry per CDR3 protein results from TCRdb running MiXCR on the reads. In the table there are fewer than 650,000 distinct CDR3 sequences, 40% of which are singletons. The sample consisted of cultured PBMCs, taken from culture after CMV antigen stimulation. These TCRs come from a human donor in good health (CMV status not recorded). Some clones in this sample may be carry-over from other donors' samples.

CDR3: CASSLRLKGSGANVLTF. CDR3 bases: TGCGCCAGCAGCCTACGGCTTAAGGGCTCTGGGGCCAACGTCCTGACTTTC. The genes are TRBV4-3 and TRBJ2-6; D ambiguous. Germline assignment: CDR1 LGHNA and CDR2 YSLEER. The CDR3 runs to 17 residues. Trimming left V 4 bases short and J 0 bases short, with 13 bases between.

The chain is built from TRBV15 and TRBJ1-3; D is undetermined. The germline V and J ends were trimmed by 0 bases and 2 bases, with 5 bases remaining between them. This CDR3 is 14 amino acids long. In germline, CDR1 is LNHNV, CDR2 YYDKDF (reference sequence). CDR3 sequence (DNA): TGTGCCACCAGCAGAGATTACACTGGAAACACCATATATTTT. It translates to CATSRDYTGNTIYF.

This clonotype has a handful of counts. The chain employs TRBV12-3 or TRBV12-4 and TRBJ2-7, with D maybe TRBD2 (6 bases). The CDR3 has 16 amino acids. Trimming left V 9 bases short and J 0 bases short, with 21 bases between. CDR3 region: CASKPGRRASSYEQYF. CDR3 bases: TGTGCCAGTAAGCCCGGGAGAAGGGCCAGCTCCTACGAGCAGTACTTC.

The V gene is TRBV7-9, the J gene TRBJ2-3; D is possibly TRBD2 (7 bases). The CDR3 spans 16 residues. CDR1 is SEHNR and CDR2 is FQNEAQ in the germline V gene (reference sequence). The V gene lost 1 base and the J gene lost 4 bases, with 15 bases spanning the gap. CDR3: CASSLEEGGNPDTQYF. The CDR3, as DNA: TGTGCCAGCAGCTTAGAGGAGGGGGGGAATCCAGATACGCAGTATTTT.

Only a few counts were recorded for this clonotype. V and J are TRBV7-2 and TRBJ1-6, with D possibly being TRBD1 (5 bases). The germline V and J ends were trimmed by 0 bases and 10 bases, with 16 bases remaining between them. Germline CDR1 and CDR2: SGHTA and FQGNSA. There are 16 residues in the CDR3. The CDR3, as DNA: TGTGCCAGCAGCTTAGCGCTAAGGGGTACGGGGTCACCCCTCCACTTT. Its translation: CASSLALRGTGSPLHF.

V usage is TRBV2 and J usage is TRBJ2-5; tentatively, D is TRBD2 (6 bases). CDR1 is SNHLY, CDR2 FYNNEI, per germline. The CDR3 extends over 13 amino acids. Deletions cut 4 bases from V and 5 bases from J, with 11 bases between. CDR3 region: CASSVEGAETQYF. The CDR3, as DNA: TGTGCCAGCAGTGTGGAGGGTGCGGAGACCCAGTACTTC.

This clonotype has a handful of counts. The chain joins TRBV12-3 or TRBV12-4 to TRBJ2-2; D is ambiguous. The CDR3 is 14 amino acids. The germline V and J ends were trimmed by 4 bases and 4 bases, with 10 bases remaining between them. The CDR3 here is CASSYEDSTGELFF. The DNA of the CDR3 is TGTGCCAGCAGTTATGAGGATTCCACCGGGGAGCTGTTTTTT.

The J gene is TRBJ2-1, the V gene TRBV29-1; possibly TRBD1 or TRBD2 for D (6 bases each). Trimming removed 8 bases from V and 9 bases from J, with 17 bases in between. This CDR3 is built from 12 residues. CDR1 is SQVTM and CDR2 is ANQGSEA in the germline V gene. The CDR3 here is CSIFWGATEQFF. CDR3 in DNA: TGCAGCATTTTTTGGGGGGCAACTGAGCAGTTCTTC.

Points on this clonotype: At one end, the junction sequence differs from germline, possibly due to a read error. This chain links TRBV10-3 with TRBJ2-1; D might be TRBD1 (5 bases). The CDR3 covers 13 residues. Germline CDR1 reads ENHRY; CDR2 reads SYGVKD. The CDR3 DNA reads as TGTGCCATCAGTGAATCGGGCCAGGGCCAAGGGGTCTTC. It codes for CAISESGQGQGVF.

This clonotype was recorded a few times. The rearrangement joins TRBV9 to TRBJ2-7; no clear D. Trimming took off 2 bases at V and 6 bases at J, with 12 bases between the two ends. CDR1 and CDR2 (germline): SGDLS, YYNGEE. The length of the CDR3 is 13 residues. The DNA of the CDR3 is TGTGCCAGCAGCGTGGATGCCCGAACCGAGCAGTACTTC. Encoded protein: CASSVDARTEQYF.

The V and J genes are TRBV2 and TRBJ1-4, with D hard to call. Trimming pared 8 bases from V and 5 bases from J, leaving 15 bases between. The CDR3 totals 14 residues. The germline gives CDR1 SNHLY, CDR2 FYNNEI. This CDR3 is CASLERSGNEKLFF. In DNA form, the CDR3 reads TGTGCCAGCCTGGAGCGGTCGGGAAATGAAAAACTGTTTTTT.

J is TRBJ2-3 and V is TRBV6-9, with TRBD2 identical over 10 bases. CDR3 length: 16 residues. The V gene's germline CDR1 is MNHGY and CDR2 SVAAGI. V was pared by 4 bases and J by 2 bases, with 6 bases of the junction left unmatched. CDR3 region: CASSLDTSGDTDTQYF. CDR3 nucleotide sequence: TGTGCCAGCAGTTTGGACACTAGCGGGGACACAGATACGCAGTATTTT.

V and J are TRBV7-2 and TRBJ1-4; D is undetermined. This CDR3 is built from 14 residues. Trimming took 5 bases from V and 8 from J, leaving 15 bases between them. Germline V gene lookup returns CDR1 SGHTA and CDR2 FQGNSA. CDR3 in DNA: TGTGCCAGCAGCCCAGCCGGGGTCGGGGAAAAACTGTTTTTT. Its protein product is CASSPAGVGEKLFF.

This clonotype was picked up one time. The CDR3 nucleotides are TGTGCCAGTAGTATAGACTGGGGAGGTGAGCAGTTCTTC. Translating it yields CASSIDWGGEQFF. The rearrangement joins TRBV19 to TRBJ2-1, with a weak D call TRBD2 (6 bases). Germline V gene sequence: CDR1 LNHDA, CDR2 SQIVND (reference sequence). The CDR3 is 13 amino acids. Trimming removed 0 bases from V and 9 bases from J, with 9 bases in between.

This clonotype has more than one count but fewer than ten. This chain joins TRBV7-8 and TRBJ2-5, with D possibly being TRBD2 (5 bases). V lost 5 bases, J lost 5 bases, and 15 bases lay in between. This CDR3 has 14 residues. Germline CDR1 reads SGHVS; CDR2 reads FQNEAQ. The CDR3 sequence: CASSPWGDGETQYF. CDR3 sequence (DNA): TGTGCCAGCAGCCCATGGGGAGATGGGGAGACCCAGTACTTC.

The table lists this clonotype with a few counts. The chain links TRBV7-2 to TRBJ2-6; D uncertain. V was clipped by 3 bases and J by 0 bases, with 18 bases between them. The CDR3 has 19 amino acids. CDR1 and CDR2 (germline): SGHTA, FQGNSA. In DNA form, the CDR3 reads TGTGCCAGCAGCTTGATATACATCTCAGCATCCTCTGGGGCCAACGTCCTGACTTTC. As protein: CASSLIYISASSGANVLTF.

This chain uses TRBV7-6 with TRBJ2-6; D unresolved. Germline V gene data show CDR1 as SGHVS and CDR2 as FNYEAQ. The length of the CDR3 is 15 residues. V was trimmed by 5 bases and J by 0 bases, leaving 8 bases between them. The CDR3 spells CASSRRFSGANVLTF. Written as DNA, the CDR3 is TGTGCCAGCAGCCGACGGTTCTCTGGGGCCAACGTCCTGACTTTC.

V usage is TRBV11-2 and J usage is TRBJ2-1, with no clear D. V lost 2 bases, J lost 4 bases, and 12 bases lay in between. The CDR3 has 15 residues. Germline CDR1 and CDR2: SGHAT and FQNNGV. CDR3 loop: CASSLSPSDYNEQFF. CDR3 nucleotides: TGTGCCAGCAGCTTAAGTCCCTCTGATTACAATGAGCAGTTCTTC.

This clonotype was seen repeatedly, ten times or more. In DNA form, the CDR3 reads TGTGCCAGCAGCCTCCACGACAGGGGTGGGTTCAGTTCACCCCTCCACTTT. This gives the protein CASSLHDRGGFSSPLHF. The chain joins TRBV7-9 to TRBJ1-6, with TRBD1 matching 8 bases. Trimming cost V 5 bases and J 9 bases; bases outside gene matches: 15. Germline V lookup: CDR1 SEHNR, CDR2 FQNEAQ (reference sequence). The CDR3 runs 17 residues.

This chain links TRBV7-2 with TRBJ2-7; 11 bases line up with TRBD2. J lost 3 bases, V lost 5 bases, and 12 bases had no gene match. The CDR3 runs to 17 residues. Germline CDR1 SGHTA, CDR2 FQGNSA. CDR3 nucleotides: TGTGCCAGCAGCCCAGGTAGGGGACTAGCGGCCTACTACGAGCAGTACTTC. This encodes CASSPGRGLAAYYEQYF.

The V and J genes are TRBV5-4 and TRBJ1-2; weak D call: TRBD1 (5 bases). Deletions cut 3 bases from V and 7 bases from J, with 16 bases between. Germline lookup yields CDR1 SGHNT and CDR2 YYREEE (reference sequence). This CDR3 has 14 residues. The CDR3 here is CASSSLNRYSGYTF. CDR3 nucleotide sequence: TGTGCCAGCAGCTCCCTCAACAGGTACTCTGGCTACACCTTC. Together with reference TRBV5-4 and TRBJ1-2, the CDR3 gives the full variable domain: ETGVTQSPTHLIKTRGQQVTLRCSSQSGHNTVSWYQQALGQGPQFIFQYYREEENGRGNFPPRFSGLQFPNYSSELNVNALELDDSALYLCASSSLNRYSGYTFGSGTRLTVV.

The chain has TRBV27 and TRBJ1-5; unclear D gene. The CDR3 is made up of 14 amino acids. Trimming removed 6 bases at V and 7 bases at J, with 16 bases between. Per the germline V gene, CDR1 is MNHEY and CDR2 is SMNVEV (reference sequence). In DNA form, the CDR3 reads TGTGCCAGCAGCCCTCTGCAGCCTGGACAGCCCCAGCATTTT. The encoded protein is CASSPLQPGQPQHF.

The genes are TRBV12-3 or TRBV12-4 and TRBJ1-4; D may be TRBD1 (5 bases). Trimming shortened V by 6 bases and J by 1 base, and 21 bases separated the two germline ends. The CDR3 has 18 residues. CDR3 residues: CASSPGTGRVQTNEKLFF. The CDR3 DNA is TGTGCCAGCAGCCCCGGGACCGGAAGGGTCCAAACTAATGAAAAACTGTTTTTT.

The chain joins TRBV6-8 to TRBJ1-5; a possible D gene is TRBD1 (5 bases). Germline CDR1 reads MNHGY; CDR2 reads SAAAGT. There are 13 residues in the CDR3. Trimming pared 5 bases from V and 6 bases from J, leaving 11 bases between. The CDR3 loop is CASSLTAVQPQHF. CDR3 DNA: TGTGCCAGCAGTCTGACAGCGGTTCAGCCCCAGCATTTT.